The next 15 T cell receptor beta chains were all read from a single sample in a study of blood T cells in healthy people across ages. Primers used in a second PCR of about 6 to 11 cycles were a sample-barcoded 5' primer and a J-beta primer mix. MiXCR was run by TCRdb on the 5' RACE reads, yielding one entry per CDR3 protein. The sample carries 1.5 million to 2 million distinct CDR3 sequences, about 50% recorded once. Input material: blood. Receptors originate from a woman in her thirties or forties in good health.

The chain combines TRBV6-2 or TRBV6-3 with TRBJ2-7; TRBD1 is a possible D gene (6 bases). Trimming stripped 2 bases from V and 3 bases from J, with 14 bases between. Germline V CDR1 and CDR2: MNHEY, SVGEGT. This CDR3 spans 15 amino acids. The CDR3 protein is CASSYTNQGFYEQYF. The CDR3, as DNA: TGTGCCAGCAGTTACACAAACCAGGGGTTCTACGAGCAGTACTTC.

This rearrangement joins TRBV4-3 to TRBJ2-1; D may be TRBD2 (6 bases). V lost 2 bases, J lost 8 bases, and 13 bases lay in between. The CDR3 is 14 residues long. Per the germline V gene, CDR1 is LGHNA and CDR2 is YSLEER. Here the CDR3 DNA reads TGCGCCAGCAGCCAAAGCCTAGCGATGGATGAGCAGTTCTTC. Translating gives CASSQSLAMDEQFF.

The J gene is TRBJ1-6, the V gene TRBV7-2, with TRBD1 as a possible D gene (5 bases). Trimming stripped 2 bases from V and 12 bases from J, with 11 bases between. The CDR3 loop spans 13 amino acids. Germline V gene lookup returns CDR1 SGHTA and CDR2 FQGNSA. CDR3: CASSLQGVGPLHF. CDR3 bases: TGTGCCAGCAGCTTACAGGGAGTCGGACCCCTCCACTTT.

V is TRBV20-1 and J is TRBJ1-2; D is possibly TRBD1 (6 bases). Germline V CDR1 and CDR2: DFQATT, SNEGSKA (reference sequence). This CDR3 comprises 12 residues. The V end was cut by 4 bases, the J end by 7 bases, with 13 bases between. The CDR3 coding sequence is TGCAGTGCTACCGGGGGGCTGCCTGGCTACACCTTC. The encoded protein is CSATGGLPGYTF.

The V and J genes are TRBV11-2 and TRBJ2-7; D might be TRBD1 (7 bases). The CDR3 extends over 13 amino acids. CDR1 is SGHAT and CDR2 is FQNNGV in the germline V gene. V lost 4 bases, J lost 7 bases, and 14 bases lay in between. The CDR3 spells CASSSGGPGEQYF. The CDR3 DNA is TGTGCCAGCAGCTCAGGGGGGCCGGGTGAGCAGTACTTC.

V is TRBV12-3 or TRBV12-4 and J is TRBJ2-5; 10 bases are a match to TRBD2. The CDR3 is 15 amino acids. The ends lost 2 bases at V and 4 bases at J; junction bases unmatched: 4. Here the CDR3 DNA reads TGTGCCAGCAGTTTACGGAGCGGGGGGGCAGAGACCCAGTACTTC. Amino acid sequence: CASSLRSGGAETQYF.

This chain uses TRBV3-1 with TRBJ1-1; D may be TRBD1 (5 bases). The V gene lost 1 base and the J gene lost 0 bases, with 6 bases spanning the gap. The CDR3 has 14 residues. CDR1 is LGHDT and CDR2 is YNNKEL in the germline V gene (reference sequence). The CDR3 nucleotides read TGTGCCAGCAGCCAAGGGGGGGTGAACACTGAAGCTTTCTTT. Its translation: CASSQGGVNTEAFF.

This chain uses TRBV4-2 with TRBJ1-6, with D perhaps matching TRBD1 (5 bases). V dropped 1 base and J dropped 6 bases, with 10 bases sitting between them. The CDR3 length is 15 residues. Germline lookup yields CDR1 LGHNA and CDR2 YNFKEQ. The CDR3 protein is CASSQGERGNSPLHF. For the CDR3, the DNA is TGTGCCAGCAGCCAAGGGGAGAGGGGTAATTCACCCCTCCACTTT.

This chain connects TRBV20-1 to TRBJ1-5; tentative D call: TRBD1 (6 bases). Per germline, CDR1 DFQATT and CDR2 SNEGSKA (reference sequence). The CDR3 runs to 15 residues. The V and J ends lost 0 bases and 3 bases respectively, with 12 bases between them. In DNA form, the CDR3 reads TGCAGTGCTAGAGATACAGGGTCTCACAATCAGCCCCAGCATTTT. Translation gives CSARDTGSHNQPQHF.

A remark on this clonotype: One junction end disagrees with the germline gene, perhaps due to a read error. This chain uses TRBV18 with TRBJ2-5, with D perhaps assigned TRBD1 or TRBD2 (5 bases each). The end of the DNA is better explained by TRBJ2-7, so the J call may be wrong. The CDR3 extends over 14 amino acids. CDR1 and CDR2 from the germline V gene are KGHSH and LQKENI. CDR3 DNA: TGTGCCAGCCCACCAGCCCCAGGGAGATACGAGCAGTACTTC. Its translation: CASPPAPGRYEQYF.

This clonotype was seen a single time. V usage is TRBV15 and J usage is TRBJ1-2, with D perhaps matching TRBD1 (5 bases). The V and J ends lost 6 bases and 7 bases respectively, with 15 bases between them. The CDR3 length is 13 residues. In germline, CDR1 is LNHNV, CDR2 YYDKDF (reference sequence). CDR3 coding DNA: TGTGCCACCAGTGAGCGGGGGAGTCGTGGCTACACCTTC. Translating gives CATSERGSRGYTF.

Of note for this clonotype: At one end, the junction sequence differs from germline, possibly due to a read error. The chain recombines TRBV6-6 with TRBJ2-3; 8 nucleotides line up with TRBD1. The CDR3 loop spans 13 amino acids. CDR1 is MNHNY, CDR2 SVGAGI, per germline (reference sequence). CDR3 DNA: TGTGCCAGCACCCCCCGGGGGACAGGTACGCAGTATTTT. Protein: CASTPRGTGTQYF.

V is TRBV6-5 and J is TRBJ1-5; possibly TRBD1 for D (5 bases). With 0 bases removed from V and 7 bases from J, the gap between germline ends came to 13 bases. CDR1 is MNHEY and CDR2 is SVGAGI in the germline V gene. The CDR3 length is 15 residues. The CDR3 region is CASSYSRRGEQPQHF. CDR3 in DNA: TGTGCCAGCAGTTACTCGAGACGGGGGGAACAGCCCCAGCATTTT.

This chain connects TRBV9 to TRBJ2-5, with TRBD1 matching 8 bases. The CDR3 spans 15 residues. The germline CDR1 and CDR2 sequences are SGDLS and YYNGEE. Germline trimming cut 2 bases from V and 2 bases from J; bases unmatched to any gene: 5. The CDR3: CASSVSDRAQETQYF. For the CDR3, the DNA is TGTGCCAGCAGCGTCTCGGACAGGGCTCAAGAGACCCAGTACTTC.

This clonotype has ten or more counts. The J gene is TRBJ2-5, the V gene TRBV10-3; TRBD1 agrees at 7 bases. The CDR3 runs to 15 residues. V shed 0 bases, J shed 4 bases, and the junction held 5 bases outside the gene matches. Germline assignment: CDR1 ENHRY and CDR2 SYGVKD. The DNA for the CDR3 is TGTGCCATCAGTGAGTCGAAGGGACAGCTAGAGACCCAGTACTTC. The encoded protein is CAISESKGQLETQYF.